The clone carrying this T cell receptor beta chain turned up a few times. What it binds is not known. MiXCR was run by TCRdb on the RT-PCR reads, yielding one entry per CDR3 protein. The table lists hundreds of thousands of distinct CDR3 sequences, around 20% of them singletons, with about a tenth in the top ten. This record comes from a study of response to subunit inactivated influenza vaccine. Notes on the study in general: There was a suggestion from the authors that each seasonal influenza vaccination recruits few new T cells.

J gave up 2 bases and V 1 base, and 5 bases lay outside the gene matches. The CDR3 consists of 15 residues. CDR1 is LGHNA, CDR2 YNFKEQ, per germline. Source: PBMCs from blood, taken roughly 5 days after vaccination. The source is a man over 45 who received an inactivated influenza vaccine. The V call is TRBV4-2, the J call TRBJ2-7; 7 positions agree with TRBD1. The DNA of the CDR3 is TGTGCCAGCAGCCAAGGGGAACAGGGGACCTACGAGCAGTACTTC. Amino acids: CASSQGEQGTYEQYF.